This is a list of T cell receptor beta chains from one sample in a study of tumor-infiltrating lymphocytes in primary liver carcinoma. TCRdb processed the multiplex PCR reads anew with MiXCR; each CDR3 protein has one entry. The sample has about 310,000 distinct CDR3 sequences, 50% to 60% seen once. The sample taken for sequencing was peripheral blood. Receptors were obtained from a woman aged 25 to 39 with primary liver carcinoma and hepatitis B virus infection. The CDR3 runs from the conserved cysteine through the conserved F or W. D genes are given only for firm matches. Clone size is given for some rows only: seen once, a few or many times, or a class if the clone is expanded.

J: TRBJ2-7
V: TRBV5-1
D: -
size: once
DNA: TGCGCCAGCAGCTGGGTTGGACCGCCCTACGAGCAGCACTTC
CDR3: CASSWVGPPYEQHF

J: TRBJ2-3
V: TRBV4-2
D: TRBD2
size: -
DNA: TGTGCCTGCAGCCGTAGCGGGAACACAGATACGCTGTATTTT
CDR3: CACSRSGNTDTLYF

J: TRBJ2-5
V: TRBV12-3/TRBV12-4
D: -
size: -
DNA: TGTGCCAGCAGTTTAGATCCCCGAACGGGGACCCAGTACTTC
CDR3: CASSLDPRTGTQYF

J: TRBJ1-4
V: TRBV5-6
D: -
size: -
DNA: TGTGCCAGCAGCTTGAGTGGGGTGCGTGAAAAACTGTTTTTT
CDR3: CASSLSGVREKLFF

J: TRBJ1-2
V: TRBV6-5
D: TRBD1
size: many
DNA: TGTGCCAGCAGTTACGGGACAGGGGAGTTTGGCTACACCTTC
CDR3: CASSYGTGEFGYTF

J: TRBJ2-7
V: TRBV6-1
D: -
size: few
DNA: TGTGCCAGCAGTGATCGACCCCAACACGAGCAGTACTTC
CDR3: CASSDRPQHEQYF

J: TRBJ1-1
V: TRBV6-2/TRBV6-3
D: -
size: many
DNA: TGTGCCAGCAGTTCAATGGCAGCTGGGGAGAAAGGTGAAGCTTTCTTT
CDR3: CASSSMAAGEKGEAFF

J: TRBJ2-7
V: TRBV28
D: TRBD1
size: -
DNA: TGTGCCAGCAGTTTATACCTACCGGGACAGGGGAGTAGGACCTACGAGCAGTACTTC
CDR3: CASSLYLPGQGSRTYEQYF

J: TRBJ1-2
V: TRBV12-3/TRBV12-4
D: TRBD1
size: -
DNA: TGTGCCAGCAGTTTCGGGGGACAGACCTATGGCTACACCTTC
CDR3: CASSFGGQTYGYTF

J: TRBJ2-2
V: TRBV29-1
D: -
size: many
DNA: TGCAGCGCGTTCTCCATCAACACCGGGGAGCTGTTTTTT
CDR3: CSAFSINTGELFF

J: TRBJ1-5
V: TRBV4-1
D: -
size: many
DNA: TGCGCCAGCAGCCAAGAATGGTACAATCAGCCCCAGCATTTT
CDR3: CASSQEWYNQPQHF

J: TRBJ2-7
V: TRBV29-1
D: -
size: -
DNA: TGCAGAGTTGCGTCACACTCAACCTACGAGCAGTACTTC
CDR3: CRVASHSTYEQYF

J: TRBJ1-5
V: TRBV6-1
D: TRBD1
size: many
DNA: TGTGCCAGCAAGGCAGGGGGAGAGCCCCAGCATTTT
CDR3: CASKAGGEPQHF

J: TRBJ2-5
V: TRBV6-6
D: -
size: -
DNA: TGTACCAGCAGTTATGGGCCGTATGGCGAGAAGTCCCAGTACTTC
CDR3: CTSSYGPYGEKSQYF

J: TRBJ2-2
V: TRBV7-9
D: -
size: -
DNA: TGTGCCAGCAGTCTTTCGGGCGGGGAGCTGTTTTTT
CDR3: CASSLSGGELFF

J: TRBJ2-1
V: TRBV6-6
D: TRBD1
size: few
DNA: TGTGCCAGCAGCGCCCCGGGACAGGGGGTTAATGAGCAGTTCTTC
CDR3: CASSAPGQGVNEQFF

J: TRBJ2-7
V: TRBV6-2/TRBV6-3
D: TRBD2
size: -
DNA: TGTGCCAGCAGCAAAGCGGGAGTGTTATTCGAGCAGTACTTC
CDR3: CASSKAGVLFEQYF

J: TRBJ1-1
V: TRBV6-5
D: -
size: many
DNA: TGTGCCAGCAGTTACCAGGGAAGCACTGAAGCTTTCTTT
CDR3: CASSYQGSTEAFF

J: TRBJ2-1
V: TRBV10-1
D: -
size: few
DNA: TGCGCCAGCAGTACAAACGCGGGACGGCGATACAATGAGCAGTTCTTC
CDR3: CASSTNAGRRYNEQFF

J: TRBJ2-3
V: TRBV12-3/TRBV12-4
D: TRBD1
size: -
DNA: TGTGCCAGCAGTTTGGGCGGCAGGGGGCTTAATCAGCTCCAGTATTTT
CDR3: CASSLGGRGLNQLQYF

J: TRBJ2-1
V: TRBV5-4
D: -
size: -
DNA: TGTGCCAGCAGCTTGGATTGGGCCTCCTACAATGAGCAGTTCTTC
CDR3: CASSLDWASYNEQFF

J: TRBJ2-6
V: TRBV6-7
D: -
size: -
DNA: TGTGCCAGCAGTTACCCTGGGGCCTACGTCCTGACTTTC
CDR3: CASSYPGAYVLTF

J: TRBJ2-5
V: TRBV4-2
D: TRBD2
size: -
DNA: TGTGCCAGCAGCCAAGAGTTTAGCGGGATGGGGACCCAATACTTC
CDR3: CASSQEFSGMGTQYF

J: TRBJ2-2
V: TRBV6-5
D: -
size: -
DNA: TGTGCCAGCAGGACCTCCCAGTCCGGCACCGGGGAGCTGTTTTTT
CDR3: CASRTSQSGTGELFF

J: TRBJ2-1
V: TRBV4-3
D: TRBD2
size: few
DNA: TGCGCCAGCAGCCAAGGGGGGGGGTACAATGAGCAGTTCTTC
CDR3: CASSQGGGYNEQFF

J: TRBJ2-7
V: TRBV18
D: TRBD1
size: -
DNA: TGTGCCAGCTCAACAGGGGGACACAGCGAGCAGTACTTC
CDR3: CASSTGGHSEQYF

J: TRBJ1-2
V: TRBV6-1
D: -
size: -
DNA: TGTGCCAGCAGTGATATCATGCAGTATGGCTACACCTTC
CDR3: CASSDIMQYGYTF

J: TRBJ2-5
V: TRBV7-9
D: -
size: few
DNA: TGTGCCAGCAGCTTAGTGTCTGGGGGCGCGATGAAAGAGACCCAGTACTTC
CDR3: CASSLVSGGAMKETQYF

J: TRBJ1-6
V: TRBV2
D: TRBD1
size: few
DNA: TGTGCCGGACAGGGCAATGATTCACCCCTCCACTTT
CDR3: CAGQGNDSPLHF

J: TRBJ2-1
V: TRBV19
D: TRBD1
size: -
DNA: TGTGCCAGTAGTATAGAGACAGGGGTCCATGAGCAGTTCTTC
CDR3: CASSIETGVHEQFF

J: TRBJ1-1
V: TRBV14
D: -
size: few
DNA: TGTGCCAGCAGATCCGACAGAATGAGCACTGAAGCTTTCTTT
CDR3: CASRSDRMSTEAFF

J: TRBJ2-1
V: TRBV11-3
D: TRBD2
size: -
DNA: TGTACCAGCAGCCTAGCTGGGACTAGCGGGAGGACCGCCAATGAGCAGTTCTTC
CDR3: CTSSLAGTSGRTANEQFF

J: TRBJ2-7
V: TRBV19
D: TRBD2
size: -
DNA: TGTGCCAGTAGTACGGCGGGACTAGCTTACGACGAGCAGTACTTC
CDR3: CASSTAGLAYDEQYF

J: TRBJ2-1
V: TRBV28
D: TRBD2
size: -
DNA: TGTGCCAGCAGTTCGTCCACTAGCGGGAGTCTGCATGAGCAGTTCTTC
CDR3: CASSSSTSGSLHEQFF

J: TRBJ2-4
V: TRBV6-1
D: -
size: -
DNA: TGTGCCAGCAGTGGCCCTATTGGGATTCAGTACTTC
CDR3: CASSGPIGIQYF